This T cell receptor beta chain came from a study of blood T cell repertoires in COVID-19. On the study more broadly: PBMCs, B-cell-depleted T cells, or T cells provided the cDNA or gDNA that made up the material.

Per the original data handling: Counts of nucleated cells, estimated from reference gene primer amplification, were obtained. Profiled with immunoSEQ multiplex PCR; TCRdb holds only in-frame clones, not every one. That table gives V, J and clone size, and the DNA gave D and trimming. The profile shows some 7,600 clones, around nine tenths of them singletons. The receptor was isolated from a human donor in a cohort sampled during active COVID-19. Specimen: peripheral blood.

Here the CDR3 reads CASSSPGTGRGEQYF. The CDR3 bases are TGTGCCAGCAGTTCCCCGGGGACAGGGCGGGGCGAGCAGTACTTC. The chain has TRBV6-6 and TRBJ2-7, with 9 bases lining up with TRBD1. This CDR3 contains 15 residues. Germline CDR1 MNHNY, CDR2 SVGAGI (reference sequence). Germline trimming cut 4 bases from V and 6 bases from J; bases unmatched to any gene: 10.